A single sample gave rise to the 28 T cell receptor beta chains below, sequenced in a study of PD-1 blockade in classical Hodgkin lymphoma. The protocol was immunoSEQ multiplex PCR, while the TCRdb copy is restricted to in-frame clones and leaves out a portion. The sample yields some 45,000 clones, around 78% seen once. As to time point: cycle 4 day 1 (C4D1), after less than seven weeks of nivolumab. Autologous stem cell transplantation was followed by relapse in every patient, and brentuximab vedotin exposure varied. The material sequenced was peripheral blood mononuclear cells (PBMCs), taken before the fourth cycle of nivolumab. Every receptor here comes from a human donor with classical Hodgkin lymphoma.

This rearrangement joins TRBV7-2 to TRBJ2-1; no clear D gene. There are 14 residues in the CDR3. Trimming shortened V by 5 bases and J by 8 bases, and 16 bases separated the two germline ends. In germline, CDR1 is SGHTA, CDR2 FQGNSA. The CDR3 bases are TGTGCCAGCAGCCCTCGGGCCCTCCTGGATGAGCAGTTCTTC. It translates to CASSPRALLDEQFF.

The V gene is TRBV27, the J gene TRBJ1-1; TRBD1 might be the D (5 bases). The CDR3 extends over 13 amino acids. Trimming left V 6 bases short and J 1 base short, with 9 bases between. CDR1 MNHEY and CDR2 SMNVEV come from the germline V gene (reference sequence). The CDR3 sequence: CASSSDRNTEAFF. CDR3 nucleotides: TGTGCCAGCAGCTCCGACAGGAACACTGAAGCTTTCTTT.

The CDR3 region is CASSPRGFTDTQYF. In DNA form, the CDR3 reads TGTGCCAGCAGCCCGCGTGGCTTCACAGATACGCAGTATTTT. V is TRBV7-9 and J is TRBJ2-3; D remains unclear. The CDR3 totals 14 residues. CDR1 and CDR2 (germline): SEHNR, FQNEAQ (reference sequence). Trimming removed 5 bases at V and 2 bases at J, with 11 bases between.

The DNA of the CDR3 is TGCGCCAGCAGCTTCGGGGTGGAGACCCAGTACTTC. Residues: CASSFGVETQYF. The J gene is TRBJ2-5, the V gene TRBV5-1; D may be TRBD2 (5 bases). V was cut by 2 bases and J by 5 bases, with 7 bases left in between. This CDR3 has 12 residues. From germline, CDR1 is SGHRS and CDR2 YFSETQ.

The J gene is TRBJ1-5, the V gene TRBV6-1, with D possibly TRBD1 on 5 matching bases. The germline V gene has CDR1 MNHNS and CDR2 SASEGT. Trimming removed 4 bases at V and 8 bases at J, with 15 bases between. This CDR3 is built from 14 residues. CDR3 in DNA: TGTGCCAGCAGTGCCTCCCAGGGCGGCAAGCCCCAGCATTTT. It yields the protein CASSASQGGKPQHF.

This clone was seen once. V is TRBV28 and J is TRBJ1-2; the D is unclear. Germline V lookup: CDR1 MDHEN, CDR2 SYDVKM. The CDR3 runs 14 residues. V was clipped by 3 bases and J by 4 bases, with 12 bases between them. CDR3 nucleotide sequence: TGTGCCAGCAGTTTCCCACAGATTCTCTATGGCTACACCTTC. Protein sequence: CASSFPQILYGYTF.

Points on this clone: Different DNA sequences within this sample yield the same CDR3. The chain couples TRBV7-3 to TRBJ2-1, with a tentative D call TRBD1 (5 bases). This CDR3 region has 13 residues. Trimming stripped 5 bases from V and 4 bases from J, with 9 bases between. CDR1 and CDR2 from the germline V gene are SGHTA and FQGTGA. The CDR3 reads CASSLGQYNEQFF. Written as DNA, the CDR3 is TGTGCCAGCAGCCTTGGACAATACAATGAGCAGTTCTTC.

The rearrangement links TRBV28 to TRBJ1-1, with D perhaps matching TRBD1 (6 bases). Germline CDR1 MDHEN, CDR2 SYDVKM. The CDR3 is 15 residues long. The V end was cut by 3 bases, the J end by 7 bases, with 18 bases between. In nucleotides, the CDR3 is TGTGCCAGCAGTTTGGCCTCCGGGGGCTCGATTGAAGCTTTCTTT. It yields the protein CASSLASGGSIEAFF.

The rearrangement uses TRBV7-2 and TRBJ1-5; tentatively, D is TRBD1 (5 bases). The CDR3 is 14 amino acids. The germline V gene encodes CDR1 SGHTA and CDR2 FQGNSA. V was cut by 5 bases and J by 7 bases, with 15 bases left in between. CDR3 amino acids: CASSPPNGGQPQHF. The CDR3, as DNA: TGTGCCAGCAGCCCCCCGAATGGGGGACAGCCCCAGCATTTT.

The chain uses TRBV9 and TRBJ2-6; TRBD1 is a possible D gene (6 bases). CDR1 and CDR2 from the germline V gene are SGDLS and YYNGEE. Trimming stripped 4 bases from V and 0 bases from J, with 8 bases between. There are 15 residues in the CDR3. DNA for the CDR3: TGTGCCAGCAGCTTAGGGGGCTCTGGGGCCAACGTCCTGACTTTC. Translation gives CASSLGGSGANVLTF.

This clone was seen more than once but under ten times. The CDR3 here is CASSTTSGLYNEQFF. In DNA, the CDR3 is TGTGCCAGCAGTACTACTAGCGGCCTTTACAATGAGCAGTTCTTC. This chain links TRBV14 with TRBJ2-1, with 8 bases aligning to TRBD2. J gave up 4 bases and V 6 bases, and 8 bases lay outside the gene matches. This CDR3 contains 15 residues. CDR1 and CDR2 (germline): SGHDN, FVKESK.

V usage is TRBV5-1 and J usage is TRBJ2-2, with 7 bases that match TRBD1. V lost 4 bases and J lost 0; bases outside the gene matches: 3. Germline CDR1 SGHRS, CDR2 YFSETQ. This CDR3 has 15 amino acids. The chain's CDR3 is CASSVQGSNTGELFF. DNA for the CDR3: TGCGCCAGCAGCGTACAGGGGTCGAACACCGGGGAGCTGTTTTTT.

V usage is TRBV6-5 and J usage is TRBJ1-2, with TRBD1 matching 10 bases. The CDR3 runs to 15 residues. V gave up 2 bases and J gave up 4 bases; unmatched junction bases: 4. Germline V gene data show CDR1 as MNHEY and CDR2 as SVGAGI. This chain's CDR3 is CASSYDRGLIYGYTF. The CDR3 DNA follows: TGTGCCAGCAGTTACGACAGGGGGCTTATCTATGGCTACACCTTC.

The gene calls are TRBV2 and TRBJ2-7; 14 positions match TRBD2. The CDR3 loop spans 13 amino acids. Germline loops: CDR1 SNHLY, CDR2 FYNNEI. J gave up 7 bases and V 6 bases, and 2 bases lay outside the gene matches. The CDR3 sequence is CASRGTSGGEQYF. CDR3 nucleotide sequence: TGTGCCAGCAGAGGGACTAGCGGGGGAGAGCAGTACTTC.

The chain joins TRBV7-2 to TRBJ1-2; 12 bases agree with TRBD1. Germline CDR1 reads SGHTA; CDR2 reads FQGNSA. There are 15 residues in the CDR3. V trimming: 6 bases; J trimming: 7 bases; junction bases outside the gene matches: 9. The CDR3 DNA is TGTGCCAGCAGTTCCGGGACAGGGGGCGCTCGTGGCTACACCTTC. It is translated as CASSSGTGGARGYTF. The entire variable domain, with the rest obtained from reference TRBV7-2 and TRBJ1-2, is as follows: GAGVSQSPSNKVTEKGKDVELRCDPISGHTALYWYRQSLGQGLEFLIYFQGNSAPDKSGLPSDRFSAERTGGSVSTLTIQRTQQEDSAVYLCASSSGTGGARGYTFGSGTRLTVV.

The gene calls are TRBV5-1 and TRBJ2-1; 11 bases map to TRBD2. The CDR3 totals 15 residues. CDR1 and CDR2 from the germline V gene are SGHRS and YFSETQ. Losses at the gene ends were 3 bases for V and 3 bases for J; bases not matched to a gene: 2. The chain's CDR3 is CASSWGLADYNEQFF. The CDR3 DNA reads TGCGCCAGCAGCTGGGGACTAGCGGACTACAATGAGCAGTTCTTC.

The gene calls are TRBV10-2 and TRBJ1-1; D unclear. The germline gives CDR1 WSHSY, CDR2 SAAADI. The CDR3 runs 13 residues. The V and J ends lost 8 bases and 5 bases respectively, with 15 bases between them. The CDR3 sequence: CASRAEASTEAFF. The CDR3 nucleotides are TGCGCCAGCCGTGCCGAGGCGTCAACTGAAGCTTTCTTT.

Regarding this clone: At one of its ends the junction is not consistent with the germline gene, which may arise from a read error. The V gene is TRBV11-3, the J gene TRBJ2-2; D unresolved. Germline V lookup: CDR1 SGHNT, CDR2 YENEEA. This CDR3 has 12 residues. CDR3 amino acids: CASSLGEDPIIF. The CDR3 bases are TGTGCCAGCAGCTTAGGAGAGGATCCTATAATTTTT.

The rearrangement uses TRBV19 and TRBJ2-5, with 13 bases identical to TRBD2. J lost 5 bases, V lost 5 bases, and 11 bases had no gene match. The CDR3 has 17 residues. Germline V CDR1 and CDR2: LNHDA, SQIVND (reference sequence). The CDR3 spells CASSLGGLAGTRETQYF. For the CDR3, the DNA is TGTGCCAGTAGTCTGGGGGGACTAGCGGGGACAAGGGAGACCCAGTACTTC.

The genes are TRBV7-2 and TRBJ1-2; D might be TRBD1 (5 bases). This CDR3 has 15 amino acids. Trimming left V 3 bases short and J 4 bases short, with 15 bases between. The germline gives CDR1 SGHTA, CDR2 FQGNSA. The DNA for the CDR3 is TGTGCCAGCAGCTTTGACCGACAGATCATCTATGGCTACACCTTC. Translating gives CASSFDRQIIYGYTF. The variable domain in full, completed from reference TRBV7-2 and TRBJ1-2, reads GAGVSQSPSNKVTEKGKDVELRCDPISGHTALYWYRQSLGQGLEFLIYFQGNSAPDKSGLPSDRFSAERTGGSVSTLTIQRTQQEDSAVYLCASSFDRQIIYGYTFGSGTRLTVV.

The J gene is TRBJ2-2, the V gene TRBV5-1; D not certain. V dropped 3 bases and J dropped 0 bases, with 12 bases sitting between them. This CDR3 is built from 16 residues. Germline-derived CDR1 and CDR2 are SGHRS and YFSETQ. The CDR3 loop reads CASSSDGHSNTGELFF. The CDR3 DNA is TGCGCCAGCAGCTCGGACGGCCACTCGAACACCGGGGAGCTGTTTTTT.

V usage is TRBV30 and J usage is TRBJ2-7; D gene ambiguous. The CDR3 sequence is 12 residues long. Trimming took 2 bases from V and 6 from J, leaving 11 bases between them. CDR1 and CDR2 (germline): GTSNPN, SVGIG (reference sequence). CDR3 residues: CAWSKQLAEQYF. DNA of the CDR3: TGTGCCTGGAGTAAGCAGCTGGCCGAGCAGTACTTC.

The chain employs TRBV2 and TRBJ2-7; TRBD2 matches at 7 bases. With 1 base clipped from V and 7 bases from J, the junction kept 13 bases outside the gene matches. CDR3 size: 16 residues. Germline loops: CDR1 SNHLY, CDR2 FYNNEI. This CDR3 is CASSEVGIGGSWEQYF. The DNA for the CDR3 is TGTGCCAGCAGTGAAGTGGGGATCGGGGGGTCCTGGGAGCAGTACTTC. The whole variable domain, filled in from reference TRBV2 and TRBJ2-7, reads EPEVTQTPSHQVTQMGQEVILRCVPISNHLYFYWYRQILGQKVEFLVSFYNNEISEKSEIFDDQFSVERPDGSNFTLKIRSTKLEDSAMYFCASSEVGIGGSWEQYFGPGTRLTVT.

On this clone: One end of the junction does not line up with germline, which may come from a read error. The chain has TRBV19 and TRBJ1-5; no definite D call. Per the germline V gene, CDR1 is LNHDA and CDR2 is SQIVND (reference sequence). This CDR3 comprises 14 residues. The CDR3 nucleotides read TGTGCCAATAGTATCTTGGATAGCAATCAGCCCCAGCATTTT. Translating gives CANSILDSNQPQHF.

The rearrangement joins TRBV7-3 to TRBJ2-3, with 13 bases lining up with TRBD2. CDR3 length: 15 amino acids. Germline V gives CDR1 SGHTA, CDR2 FQGTGA. V lost 5 bases, J lost 6 bases, and 5 bases stayed unmatched. The CDR3 reads CASSMGLAGWDTQYF. The CDR3 nucleotides are TGTGCCAGCAGCATGGGACTAGCGGGGTGGGATACGCAGTATTTT.

The CDR3 nucleotides read TGTGCCAGCAGCTTCGGTGGGACAGGGGGCGAAGAGCAGTACTTC. Amino acids: CASSFGGTGGEEQYF. V is TRBV11-3 and J is TRBJ2-7; TRBD1 matches at 12 bases. CDR3 length: 15 amino acids. J lost 7 bases, V lost 3 bases, and 7 bases had no gene match. Germline V gives CDR1 SGHNT, CDR2 YENEEA.

V gene TRBV7-6 combines with J gene TRBJ1-2; the D is unclear. CDR1 and CDR2 from the germline V gene are SGHVS and FNYEAQ. Trimming cost V 0 bases and J 4 bases, with 9 bases left between them. The CDR3 totals 14 residues. CDR3 DNA: TGTGCCAGCAGCTTAGCCTGGCAGACCTATGGCTACACCTTC. Its protein product is CASSLAWQTYGYTF.

V and J are TRBV6-5 and TRBJ2-7; 7 bases fit TRBD1. The J segment lost 2 bases and the V segment lost 6 bases, leaving 7 bases of the junction unmatched. This CDR3 has 14 residues. Germline V gene lookup returns CDR1 MNHEY and CDR2 SVGAGI. The CDR3 reads CASRSTGTAYEQYF. In DNA, the CDR3 is TGTGCCAGCAGGTCAACCGGGACAGCCTACGAGCAGTACTTC.